The 30 T cell receptor beta chains in this list originate from one sample, sequenced in a study of blood T cell repertoires in COVID-19. The protocol was immunoSEQ multiplex PCR, while the TCRdb copy is restricted to in-frame clones and leaves out a portion. The sample shows some 120,000 clones, roughly three quarters of them seen only once. The sample was peripheral blood. The receptors were gathered from a man aged 35-49 years with active or convalescent COVID-19.

The chain joins TRBV9 to TRBJ2-7; 8 bases are a match to TRBD1. CDR1 and CDR2 from the germline V gene are SGDLS and YYNGEE. This CDR3 has 13 residues. V shed 3 bases, J shed 3 bases, and the junction held 2 bases outside the gene matches. The CDR3 protein is CASSETGDYEQYF. As DNA, the CDR3 is TGTGCCAGCAGCGAGACAGGGGACTACGAGCAGTACTTC.

The rearrangement uses TRBV5-1 and TRBJ1-2, with 8 bases fitting TRBD1. The germline V gene has CDR1 SGHRS and CDR2 YFSETQ. The trim removed 6 bases at V and 0 bases at J, leaving 7 bases unmatched. The CDR3 covers 15 residues. The CDR3 coding sequence is TGCGCCAGCACCGTCGGGGACAGGACTAACTATGGCTACACCTTC. Protein: CASTVGDRTNYGYTF. The entire variable domain, with the rest obtained from reference TRBV5-1 and TRBJ1-2, is as follows: KAGVTQTPRYLIKTRGQQVTLSCSPISGHRSVSWYQQTPGQGLQFLFEYFSETQRNKGNFPGRFSGRQFSNSRSEMNVSTLELGDSALYLCASTVGDRTNYGYTFGSGTRLTVV.

The gene calls are TRBV27 and TRBJ2-2; 10 positions match TRBD1. Germline assignment: CDR1 MNHEY and CDR2 SMNVEV (reference sequence). This CDR3 contains 15 residues. V was clipped by 2 bases and J by 8 bases; unmatched bases: 5. CDR3 DNA sequence: TGTGCCAGCAGTTTAGCGGGACAGGGGATGGGGGAGCTGTTTTTT. Its protein product is CASSLAGQGMGELFF.

The chain couples TRBV6-1 to TRBJ1-3; tentatively, D is TRBD1 (5 bases). Between the trimmed V and J ends, which lost 3 bases and 5 bases, there was a span of 11 bases. The CDR3 spans 14 residues. Looked up from germline, CDR1 is MNHNS and CDR2 is SASEGT. DNA of the CDR3: TGTGCCAGCAGTGAGTGGGGGGGAAGAAACACCATATATTTT. Protein sequence: CASSEWGGRNTIYF.

The chain employs TRBV3-1 (or the pseudogene TRBV3-2) and TRBJ1-1; 10 bases align to TRBD1. From germline, CDR1 is LGHDT and CDR2 YNNKEL (reference sequence). This CDR3 has 14 amino acids. V was pared by 8 bases and J by 0 bases, with 3 bases of the junction left unmatched. CDR3 DNA: TGTGCCAGCGGTGACAGGGGGCTGAACACTGAAGCTTTCTTT. Translated: CASGDRGLNTEAFF.

The chain combines TRBV11-3 with TRBJ1-1; 8 bases agree with TRBD1. The V and J ends lost 0 bases and 11 bases, in that order; junction bases with no gene match: 5. CDR1 and CDR2 from the germline V gene are SGHNT and YENEEA. The CDR3 covers 13 residues. CDR3 sequence (DNA): TGTGCCAGCAGCTTAGATCTACAGGGGGTGGCTTTCTTT. Residues: CASSLDLQGVAFF.

The count of this clone is one. J is TRBJ1-2 and V is TRBV7-2; TRBD1 matches at 11 bases. The CDR3 spans 17 residues. Trimming at V came to 5 bases and at J to 4 bases, leaving 12 bases not matched to a gene. Germline V lookup: CDR1 SGHTA, CDR2 FQGNSA. The CDR3 DNA reads as TGTGCCAGCAGCACCGGACAGGGGGCGAGTTCGAGCTATGGCTACACCTTC. This codes for CASSTGQGASSSYGYTF. The full variable domain, in which reference TRBV7-2 and TRBJ1-2 provide the parts outside the CDR3, is GAGVSQSPSNKVTEKGKDVELRCDPISGHTALYWYRQSLGQGLEFLIYFQGNSAPDKSGLPSDRFSAERTGGSVSTLTIQRTQQEDSAVYLCASSTGQGASSSYGYTFGSGTRLTVV.

V is TRBV7-9 and J is TRBJ1-1; 8 nucleotides line up with TRBD1. This CDR3 is 15 amino acids long. V lost 3 bases and J lost 5; bases outside the gene matches: 8. In germline, CDR1 is SEHNR, CDR2 FQNEAQ (reference sequence). The CDR3 spells CASSFGGQVMTEAFF. The CDR3 nucleotides are TGTGCCAGCAGCTTTGGGGGACAGGTGATGACTGAAGCTTTCTTT.

The chain is built from TRBV29-1 and TRBJ2-3; TRBD1 is a possible D gene (6 bases). V lost 6 bases and J lost 8, with 18 bases in between. CDR3 length: 13 amino acids. Germline V gives CDR1 SQVTM, CDR2 ANQGSEA. The CDR3 protein is CSVLAGEGATQYF. The CDR3 DNA is TGCAGCGTCCTGGCAGGGGAAGGGGCTACGCAGTATTTT.

This clone was observed a few times. The gene calls are TRBV19 and TRBJ2-2; TRBD2 is a possible D gene (6 bases). CDR1 LNHDA and CDR2 SQIVND come from the germline V gene (reference sequence). CDR3 length: 15 residues. Deletions cut 4 bases from V and 3 bases from J, with 12 bases between. The CDR3: CASSNRDLYTGELFF. In DNA form, the CDR3 reads TGTGCCAGTAGTAACCGGGACTTGTACACCGGGGAGCTGTTTTTT.

For the CDR3, the DNA is TGTGCCAGTTTACTCGGGGTGGGCGTGAACACTGAAGCTTTCTTT. It codes for CASLLGVGVNTEAFF. V gene TRBV19 combines with J gene TRBJ1-1; D is unresolved. The germline CDR1 and CDR2 sequences are LNHDA and SQIVND (reference sequence). CDR3 size: 15 residues. The germline V and J ends were trimmed by 8 bases and 0 bases, with 16 bases remaining between them.

This clone showed up just a few times. This sequence joins TRBV24-1 and TRBJ2-3, with D tentatively TRBD2 (6 bases). V was pared by 7 bases and J by 4 bases, with 20 bases between. The CDR3 length is 16 residues. Germline V CDR1 and CDR2: KGHDR, SFDVKD. CDR3 sequence (DNA): TGTGCCACCAGCGACACCGGCGGGATGGAGGCAGATACGCAGTATTTT. Protein product: CATSDTGGMEADTQYF.

The chain employs TRBV6-5 and TRBJ1-2, with D possibly matching TRBD1 (5 bases). Germline CDR1 MNHEY, CDR2 SVGAGI. The CDR3 runs to 15 residues. V was shortened by 6 bases and J by 8 bases, with 22 bases between the two germline ends. CDR3 region: CASRPPGLEGRGYTF. In DNA form, the CDR3 reads TGTGCCAGCAGACCGCCGGGACTTGAGGGGCGCGGCTACACCTTC.

This chain links TRBV10-3 with TRBJ2-2; 7 bases are shared with TRBD1. The CDR3 consists of 15 residues. CDR1 and CDR2 from the germline V gene are ENHRY and SYGVKD. V dropped 3 bases and J dropped 0; count of bases not matched to a gene: 1. The CDR3, as DNA: TGTGCCATCAGTGACGGGACAGCGAACACCGGGGAGCTGTTTTTT. Encoded protein: CAISDGTANTGELFF.

This clone has just one count. CDR3 region: CASLAQGTVSGNTIYF. CDR3 nucleotide sequence: TGTGCCAGCCTTGCTCAGGGGACGGTCTCTGGAAACACCATATATTTT. The rearrangement joins TRBV19 to TRBJ1-3; tentatively, D is TRBD1 (6 bases). Deletions cut 9 bases from V and 0 bases from J, with 18 bases between. This CDR3 is 16 amino acids long. CDR1 LNHDA and CDR2 SQIVND come from the germline V gene (reference sequence).

This clone was detected only a few times. This chain joins TRBV9 and TRBJ2-2, with 11 bases identical to TRBD1. The CDR3 is 14 residues long. J lost 6 bases, V lost 5 bases, and 3 bases had no gene match. Germline V gene lookup returns CDR1 SGDLS and CDR2 YYNGEE. CDR3 DNA sequence: TGTGCCAGCAGTGGGACAGGGGGGGCCGGGGAGCTGTTTTTT. Residues: CASSGTGGAGELFF.

The chain has TRBV5-1 and TRBJ2-3, with TRBD1 as a possible D gene (6 bases). CDR1 is SGHRS, CDR2 YFSETQ, per germline. The CDR3 is 15 residues long. Trimming pared 0 bases from V and 0 bases from J, leaving 8 bases between. The CDR3 nucleotides read TGCGCCAGCAGCTTGGAGGGGGAGAGCACAGATACGCAGTATTTT. Encoded protein: CASSLEGESTDTQYF. The complete variable domain, with remaining parts taken from reference TRBV5-1 and TRBJ2-3, reads KAGVTQTPRYLIKTRGQQVTLSCSPISGHRSVSWYQQTPGQGLQFLFEYFSETQRNKGNFPGRFSGRQFSNSRSEMNVSTLELGDSALYLCASSLEGESTDTQYFGPGTRLTVL.

The genes are TRBV6-2 or TRBV6-3 and TRBJ1-1, with a possible D match to TRBD1 (5 bases). Trimming shortened V by 2 bases and J by 6 bases, and 22 bases separated the two germline ends. CDR1 is MNHEY and CDR2 is SVGEGT in the germline V gene. The CDR3 contains 17 residues. The CDR3 nucleotides are TGTGCCAGCAGTTACGATCTCCTCCGTAGGGGTCAGGCTGAAGCTTTCTTT. Translated: CASSYDLLRRGQAEAFF.

The chain employs TRBV6-2 or TRBV6-3 and TRBJ2-7; 10 positions agree with TRBD1. This CDR3 comprises 14 residues. CDR1 is MNHEY and CDR2 is SVGEGT in the germline V gene. Trimming at V came to 6 bases and at J to 2 bases, leaving 4 bases not matched to a gene. CDR3 nucleotides: TGTGCCAGCAGCACCGGGACAGGGGCCTACGAGCAGTACTTC. This encodes CASSTGTGAYEQYF.

V usage is TRBV5-5 and J usage is TRBJ2-3, with TRBD2 matching 9 bases. Germline lookup yields CDR1 SGHKS and CDR2 YYEKEE (reference sequence). This CDR3 has 16 residues. V lost 5 bases, J lost 6 bases, and 13 bases stayed unmatched. The CDR3 spells CASSFIVSSGADTQYF. The CDR3 coding sequence is TGTGCCAGCAGTTTCATTGTCTCTAGCGGGGCGGATACGCAGTATTTT.

The rearrangement uses TRBV7-9 and TRBJ2-3; 11 nucleotides line up with TRBD2. The trim removed 2 bases at V and 0 bases at J, leaving 10 bases unmatched. The CDR3 totals 19 residues. Germline lookup yields CDR1 SEHNR and CDR2 FQNEAQ (reference sequence). Here the CDR3 reads CASSLSGALAGGSTDTQYF. The CDR3 bases are TGTGCCAGCAGCTTATCGGGGGCGCTAGCGGGGGGAAGCACAGATACGCAGTATTTT. The full variable domain, rest sourced from reference TRBV7-9 and TRBJ2-3, is DTGVSQNPRHKITKRGQNVTFRCDPISEHNRLYWYRQTLGQGPEFLTYFQNEAQLEKSRLLSDRFSAERPKGSFSTLEIQRTEQGDSAMYLCASSLSGALAGGSTDTQYFGPGTRLTVL.

This clone has a handful of counts. The V and J genes are TRBV5-1 and TRBJ1-1; weak D call: TRBD1 (6 bases). Germline loops: CDR1 SGHRS, CDR2 YFSETQ. Trimming took off 3 bases at V and 4 bases at J, with 10 bases between the two ends. This CDR3 contains 13 residues. CDR3 coding DNA: TGCGCCAGCAGCTCTCTACAGGGCACTGAAGCTTTCTTT. As protein: CASSSLQGTEAFF.

The gene calls are TRBV27 and TRBJ2-2, with a possible D match to TRBD1 (6 bases). The CDR3 is 14 amino acids. V was pared by 2 bases and J by 4 bases, with 8 bases between. Germline lookup yields CDR1 MNHEY and CDR2 SMNVEV (reference sequence). The CDR3 is CASSLGGGTGELFF. For the CDR3, the DNA is TGTGCCAGCAGTTTAGGGGGCGGCACCGGGGAGCTGTTTTTT.

With regard to this clone: Other DNA variants within this sample encode the same CDR3. The gene calls are TRBV19 and TRBJ2-7, with 10 bases fitting TRBD1. Looked up from germline, CDR1 is LNHDA and CDR2 is SQIVND (reference sequence). This CDR3 contains 13 residues. V lost 3 bases and J lost 5; bases outside the gene matches: 1. Here the CDR3 reads CASSIGQGDEQYF. As DNA, the CDR3 is TGTGCCAGTAGTATCGGACAGGGGGACGAGCAGTACTTC.

V usage is TRBV7-3 and J usage is TRBJ2-7, with a possible D match to TRBD2 (6 bases). Deletions cut 2 bases from V and 4 bases from J, with 9 bases between. Germline V gene lookup returns CDR1 SGHTA and CDR2 FQGTGA. The CDR3 extends over 13 amino acids. CDR3 coding DNA: TGTGCCAGCAGCTTAGATCGGGGGTACGAGCAGTACTTC. Protein sequence: CASSLDRGYEQYF.

The chain recombines TRBV9 with TRBJ2-7; D gene uncertain. The CDR3 has 13 residues. From germline, CDR1 is SGDLS and CDR2 YYNGEE. V was cut by 4 bases and J by 3 bases, with 11 bases left in between. The CDR3 DNA reads TGTGCCAGCAGCCTACTACCGGGCTACGAGCAGTACTTC. This sequence encodes CASSLLPGYEQYF.

V is TRBV4-3 and J is TRBJ1-2; possibly TRBD1 for D (6 bases). In germline, CDR1 is LGHNA, CDR2 YSLEER. The length of the CDR3 is 13 residues. Trimming took off 3 bases at V and 4 bases at J, with 9 bases between the two ends. The CDR3 is CASSHAGVYGYTF. CDR3 coding DNA: TGCGCCAGCAGCCACGCAGGGGTCTATGGCTACACCTTC.

The V and J genes are TRBV11-2 and TRBJ2-7, with TRBD1 as a possible D gene (5 bases). CDR3 size: 13 residues. The germline CDR1 and CDR2 sequences are SGHAT and FQNNGV. V was shortened by 3 bases and J by 6 bases, with 12 bases between the two germline ends. CDR3 DNA: TGTGCCAGCAGCTTCGACAGCGCCCTCGAGCAGTACTTC. It translates to CASSFDSALEQYF.

The rearrangement links TRBV19 to TRBJ2-1; TRBD1 matches at 9 bases. CDR1 is LNHDA, CDR2 SQIVND, per germline (reference sequence). Trimming at V came to 9 bases and at J to 6 bases, leaving 3 bases not matched to a gene. The CDR3 spans 12 residues. The CDR3 is CASGTGSNEQFF. CDR3 DNA: TGTGCCAGCGGGACAGGGTCCAATGAGCAGTTCTTC.

The J gene is TRBJ1-6, the V gene TRBV19; 9 bases line up with TRBD1. CDR1 and CDR2 from the germline V gene are LNHDA and SQIVND (reference sequence). V shed 6 bases and J 1 base; nucleotides not matched to a gene: 7. The CDR3 runs to 17 residues. The CDR3 DNA is TGTGCCAGTAGCCCCGACAGGGGGGAGTCCTATAATTCACCCCTCCACTTT. It codes for CASSPDRGESYNSPLHF.